Following are 15 T cell receptor beta chains from one sample sequenced in a study of shared clonotypes between healthy human individuals. Clones were sequenced by immunoSEQ multiplex PCR, and TCRdb holds only the in-frame ones, with some missing. Seen here are 2.3 million or so clones, roughly 93% observed once, and the top ten hold approximately 0.4%. The sample was naive CD4+ T cells from PBMCs. Described subset: CD45RA+ positively selected. The origin of the receptors is a man aged 18 to 29 in good health. Some clones in this sample may be carry-over from other donors' samples.

J is TRBJ2-1 and V is TRBV28; a possible D gene is TRBD2 (5 bases). Germline V CDR1 and CDR2: MDHEN, SYDVKM. The CDR3 is 14 amino acids. V was clipped by 4 bases and J by 2 bases, with 9 bases between them. CDR3 region: CASSYPAAYNEQFF. CDR3 sequence (DNA): TGTGCCAGCAGTTACCCAGCGGCCTACAATGAGCAGTTCTTC.

V usage is TRBV2 and J usage is TRBJ2-4; 7 positions agree with TRBD1. CDR1 and CDR2 (germline): SNHLY, FYNNEI. There are 15 residues in the CDR3. Trimming cost V 2 bases and J 12 bases; bases outside gene matches: 13. Here the CDR3 DNA reads TGTGCCAGCAGTGAAAGAGACAGGGCTAGACGGAATCAGTACTTC. Protein: CASSERDRARRNQYF.

The chain joins TRBV29-1 to TRBJ2-3, with 10 bases identical to TRBD2. The CDR3 covers 15 residues. V shed 3 bases, J shed 3 bases, and the junction held 6 bases outside the gene matches. Per germline, CDR1 SQVTM and CDR2 ANQGSEA. The chain's CDR3 is CSVDPASGSTDTQYF. CDR3 nucleotide sequence: TGCAGCGTTGATCCCGCTAGCGGGAGTACAGATACGCAGTATTTT.

This chain connects TRBV28 to TRBJ2-7; D is perhaps TRBD1 (6 bases). The germline gives CDR1 MDHEN, CDR2 SYDVKM. V lost 5 bases and J 0 bases, leaving 14 bases between the germline ends. There are 15 residues in the CDR3. In DNA, the CDR3 is TGTGCCAGCAGTGGCACAGGGACCCACTCCTACGAGCAGTACTTC. It yields the protein CASSGTGTHSYEQYF. The whole variable domain, remainder taken from reference TRBV28 and TRBJ2-7, is DVKVTQSSRYLVKRTGEKVFLECVQDMDHENMFWYRQDPGLGLRLIYFSYDVKMKEKGDIPEGYSVSREKKERFSLILESASTNQTSMYLCASSGTGTHSYEQYFGPGTRLTVT.

This chain connects TRBV5-4 to TRBJ2-2; 8 bases are shared with TRBD2. Losses at the gene ends were 2 bases for V and 5 bases for J; bases not matched to a gene: 8. CDR1 SGHNT and CDR2 YYREEE come from the germline V gene (reference sequence). This CDR3 region has 16 residues. The CDR3 is CASSFGPRGGTGELFF. CDR3 coding DNA: TGTGCCAGCAGCTTTGGCCCACGGGGGGGGACCGGGGAGCTGTTTTTT.

The rearrangement joins TRBV7-2 to TRBJ2-3; 11 bases line up with TRBD2. Germline V gene lookup returns CDR1 SGHTA and CDR2 FQGNSA. With V trimmed by 1 base and J by 4 bases, 1 base remained unmatched. CDR3 length: 15 residues. The DNA for the CDR3 is TGTGCCAGCAGCTTAGTGGGACTAGCGGCAGATACGCAGTATTTT. Protein: CASSLVGLAADTQYF.

A few counts support this clone. This sample also contains other DNA sequences that code for the same CDR3. This CDR3 is CATSREGDQPQHF. CDR3 DNA sequence: TGTGCCACCAGCAGAGAGGGCGATCAGCCCCAGCATTTT. The chain has TRBV15 and TRBJ1-5, with D unresolved. Germline values: CDR1 LNHNV, CDR2 YYDKDF (reference sequence). The CDR3 consists of 13 residues. Trimming cost V 0 bases and J 5 bases, with 5 bases left between them.

The gene calls are TRBV19 and TRBJ1-2; D unclear. CDR1 is LNHDA, CDR2 SQIVND, per germline (reference sequence). V was clipped by 6 bases and J by 0 bases, with 11 bases between them. This CDR3 region has 14 residues. In DNA, the CDR3 is TGTGCCAGTAGGACGGACCTTCCTAACTATGGCTACACCTTC. The encoded protein is CASRTDLPNYGYTF.

The V call is TRBV5-1, the J call TRBJ2-7, with 8 bases that match TRBD1. J gave up 9 bases and V 4 bases, and 12 bases lay outside the gene matches. Germline assignment: CDR1 SGHRS and CDR2 YFSETQ. The CDR3 is made up of 14 amino acids. The DNA for the CDR3 is TGCGCCAGCAGCGGGGGGACAGGCCCTGGAGGGCAGTACTTC. This sequence encodes CASSGGTGPGGQYF.

With respect to this clone: Because the CDR3 is missing its conserved closing phenylalanine or tryptophan, this is likely a read error. The rearrangement uses TRBV7-2 and TRBJ2-7; tentatively, D is TRBD1 (6 bases). CDR1 and CDR2 (germline): SGHTA, FQGNSA. V shed 5 bases and J shed 8 bases, with 10 bases lying between them. This CDR3 has 11 amino acids. CDR3 protein: CASSQTGKQYL. CDR3 sequence (DNA): TGTGCCAGCAGCCAGACAGGAAAGCAGTACCTC.

This chain connects TRBV5-5 to TRBJ1-1; no firm D call. The CDR3 consists of 14 residues. Trimming stripped 3 bases from V and 0 bases from J, with 9 bases between. Germline CDR1 SGHKS, CDR2 YYEKEE (reference sequence). CDR3 residues: CASSSRGLNTEAFF. The CDR3 DNA follows: TGTGCCAGCAGCTCCCGGGGTCTGAACACTGAAGCTTTCTTT.

This chain connects TRBV19 to TRBJ2-7, with 9 bases matching TRBD2. This CDR3 region has 16 residues. V gave up 5 bases and J gave up 0 bases; unmatched junction bases: 8. CDR1 and CDR2 from the germline V gene are LNHDA and SQIVND (reference sequence). CDR3 in DNA: TGTGCCAGTAGTTCTCCCGGACTAGCGAGCTCCTACGAGCAGTACTTC. This gives the protein CASSSPGLASSYEQYF.

The chain has TRBV6-5 and TRBJ1-1, with 9 bases lining up with TRBD1. The V gene's germline CDR1 is MNHEY and CDR2 SVGAGI. The CDR3 extends over 15 amino acids. The V gene end was trimmed by 6 bases and the J gene end by 4 bases; junction bases not matched to a gene: 9. CDR3 residues: CASSRGGQGGTEAFF. In DNA, the CDR3 is TGTGCCAGCAGCCGAGGGGGACAGGGAGGCACTGAAGCTTTCTTT.

A single count supports this clone. The CDR3 loop is CASSYRDRSYEQYF. CDR3 sequence (DNA): TGTGCCAGCAGTTACCGGGACAGGAGCTACGAGCAGTACTTC. The chain links TRBV6-6 to TRBJ2-7; TRBD1 matches 8 bases. Germline V gene data show CDR1 as MNHNY and CDR2 as SVGAGI (reference sequence). The CDR3 is 14 amino acids. V dropped 2 bases and J dropped 3; count of bases not matched to a gene: 3.

This clone has a single count. This chain joins TRBV5-1 and TRBJ2-2, with TRBD1 matching over 7 bases. The CDR3 runs 14 residues. V was clipped by 4 bases and J by 6 bases; unmatched bases: 6. Germline V gene sequence: CDR1 SGHRS, CDR2 YFSETQ. The CDR3 is CASSASTGPGELFF. CDR3 nucleotides: TGCGCCAGCAGCGCATCGACAGGGCCCGGGGAGCTGTTTTTT. The variable domain in full, with the rest retrieved from reference TRBV5-1 and TRBJ2-2, is KAGVTQTPRYLIKTRGQQVTLSCSPISGHRSVSWYQQTPGQGLQFLFEYFSETQRNKGNFPGRFSGRQFSNSRSEMNVSTLELGDSALYLCASSASTGPGELFFGEGSRLTVL.